The 9 T cell receptor beta chains presented below share a single source sample, sequenced in a study of control samples from healthy donors and cancer patients. This table comes from immunoSEQ multiplex PCR, and its TCRdb copy is limited to in-frame clones, with some not included. The sample yields about 120,000 clones, 88% seen once. Material for sequencing was blood. These receptors were collected from a man aged 35 to 55 in good health.

The chain links TRBV10-2 to TRBJ2-2; a possible D gene is TRBD2 (6 bases). CDR1 and CDR2 (germline): WSHSY, SAAADI. This CDR3 is built from 16 residues. The germline V and J ends were trimmed by 0 bases and 4 bases, with 12 bases remaining between them. The CDR3 reads CASSESRGLGTGELFF. For the CDR3, the DNA is TGCGCCAGCAGTGAGTCGCGGGGACTCGGCACCGGGGAGCTGTTTTTT.

J is TRBJ1-1 and V is TRBV7-2; D might be TRBD1 (5 bases). The CDR3 contains 13 residues. The germline V and J ends were trimmed by 6 bases and 1 base, with 9 bases remaining between them. CDR1 SGHTA and CDR2 FQGNSA come from the germline V gene. CDR3 sequence reads: CASSLRENTEAFF. CDR3 sequence (DNA): TGTGCCAGCAGTCTCAGGGAGAACACTGAAGCTTTCTTT.

The V gene is TRBV4-1, the J gene TRBJ2-3; D call uncertain. The CDR3 has 15 amino acids. V was trimmed by 4 bases and J by 0 bases, leaving 11 bases between them. Per the germline V gene, CDR1 is MGHRA and CDR2 is YSYEKL. The CDR3 is CASSPPTFSTDTQYF. CDR3 nucleotide sequence: TGCGCCAGCAGCCCACCCACTTTCAGCACAGATACGCAGTATTTT.

The chain employs TRBV29-1 and TRBJ1-1, with TRBD1 identical over 10 bases. Germline values: CDR1 SQVTM, CDR2 ANQGSEA. The CDR3 is 13 amino acids. The V and J ends lost 6 bases and 0 bases, in that order; junction bases with no gene match: 1. Here the CDR3 DNA reads TGCAGCGTCGGACAGGGGGTGAACACTGAAGCTTTCTTT. This codes for CSVGQGVNTEAFF.

The rearrangement links TRBV14 to TRBJ1-2; unclear D gene. The CDR3 is 15 amino acids. The germline V and J ends were trimmed by 5 bases and 0 bases, with 13 bases remaining between them. Germline V lookup: CDR1 SGHDN, CDR2 FVKESK. CDR3 DNA sequence: TGTGCCAGCAGCGCCGAATCGACGGCTAACTATGGCTACACCTTC. It specifies CASSAESTANYGYTF.

The chain recombines TRBV6-4 with TRBJ1-5, with a possible D match to TRBD1 (5 bases). V lost 5 bases, J lost 7 bases, and 12 bases lay in between. This CDR3 comprises 13 residues. Germline V gene data show CDR1 as MRHNA and CDR2 as SNTAGT. The CDR3 protein is CASSRGWGQPQHF. The CDR3 nucleotides read TGTGCCAGCAGTAGAGGGTGGGGCCAGCCCCAGCATTTT.

The J gene is TRBJ2-7, the V gene TRBV19; 11 bases match TRBD1. The V gene end was trimmed by 5 bases and the J gene end by 3 bases; junction bases not matched to a gene: 6. The germline CDR1 and CDR2 sequences are LNHDA and SQIVND (reference sequence). The CDR3 covers 15 residues. The CDR3 sequence is CASSPGQGAFYEQYF. The CDR3 DNA reads as TGTGCCAGTAGTCCCGGACAGGGGGCATTCTACGAGCAGTACTTC.

The chain has TRBV20-1 and TRBJ1-1; D is undetermined. Trimming stripped 4 bases from V and 11 bases from J, with 14 bases between. CDR1 DFQATT and CDR2 SNEGSKA come from the germline V gene (reference sequence). The CDR3 has 11 amino acids. Here the CDR3 DNA reads TGCAGTGCTATGATCTCGTCGGAGGCTTTCTTT. Protein product: CSAMISSEAFF.

The V and J genes are TRBV7-9 and TRBJ2-1, with 7 bases identical to TRBD1. Germline V gene data show CDR1 as SEHNR and CDR2 as FQNEAQ (reference sequence). This CDR3 region has 13 residues. V shed 4 bases and J 6 bases; nucleotides not matched to a gene: 3. CDR3 in DNA: TGTGCCAGCAGCTACGGACAGGTCAATGAGCAGTTCTTC. Its translation is CASSYGQVNEQFF.